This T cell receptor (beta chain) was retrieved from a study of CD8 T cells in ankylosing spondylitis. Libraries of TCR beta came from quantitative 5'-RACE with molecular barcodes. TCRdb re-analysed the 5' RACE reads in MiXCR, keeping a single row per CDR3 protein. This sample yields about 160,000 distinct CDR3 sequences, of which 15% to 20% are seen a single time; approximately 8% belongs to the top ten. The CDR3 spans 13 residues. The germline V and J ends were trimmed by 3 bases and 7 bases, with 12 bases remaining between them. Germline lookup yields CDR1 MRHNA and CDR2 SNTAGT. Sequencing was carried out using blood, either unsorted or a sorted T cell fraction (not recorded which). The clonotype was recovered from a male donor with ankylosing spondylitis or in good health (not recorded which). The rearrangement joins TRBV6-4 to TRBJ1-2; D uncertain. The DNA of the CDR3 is TGTGCCAGCAGTGAAGTAGGAAGTCGTGGCTACACCTTC. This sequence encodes CASSEVGSRGYTF.